This TCR beta chain was obtained from a study of radiotherapy plus CTLA-4 blockade in lung cancer. The V gene lost 4 bases and the J gene lost 0 bases, with 9 bases spanning the gap. The CDR3 has 15 amino acids. The V gene's germline CDR1 is MNHEY and CDR2 SMNVEV (reference sequence). TCRdb's copy holds only in-frame clones and misses some; the assay was immunoSEQ multiplex PCR. The sample holds roughly 110,000 clones, approximately 87% seen once. Focal radiation and CTLA-4 blockade (ipilimumab) were tested in chemo-refractory metastatic non-small-cell lung cancer patients. The chain uses TRBV27 and TRBJ1-4, with D perhaps matching TRBD1 (5 bases). The source is a human donor with non-small cell lung cancer that progressed on radiotherapy plus ipilimumab. Some clones in this sample may be carry-over from other donors' samples. The sequences come from peripheral blood, collected from a patient treated with radiotherapy plus ipilimumab. CDR3 in amino acids: CASSWGGATNEKLFF. In DNA, the CDR3 is TGTGCCAGCAGTTGGGGGGGGGCAACTAATGAAAAACTGTTTTTT.